The present T cell receptor (beta chain) was sequenced within a study of CD8 T cells in Susac syndrome. Reverse transcription of about 0.5 to 1 ug RNA was performed with random hexamers. The TCR beta CDR3 was amplified by immunoSEQ multiplex PCR across 54 Vbeta, 13 Jbeta. In TCRdb, the immunoSEQ multiplex PCR reads were re-called with MiXCR into one record per CDR3 protein. Of nearly 200,000 distinct CDR3 sequences in the sample, 90% to 95% are singletons; the top ten hold roughly 0.088%. The germline V and J ends were trimmed by 4 bases and 2 bases, with 15 bases remaining between them. In germline, CDR1 is LGHDT, CDR2 YNNKEL (reference sequence). The CDR3 sequence is 15 residues long. The authors carried out high-throughput sequencing of TCR beta. They applied it to CD8+ and CD4+ T cells obtained from blood. Patients with stable or active relapsing-remitting disease, all of them treatment-naive, made up the multiple sclerosis controls.

Sample: CD4+ T cells from PBMCs. The receptor's source is a human donor with multiple sclerosis. The chain links TRBV3-1 to TRBJ2-7, with D possibly matching TRBD1 (5 bases). CDR3 residues: CASSRALTETYEQYF. In DNA form, the CDR3 reads TGTGCCAGCAGCCGGGCACTGACAGAAACCTACGAGCAGTACTTC.